The 22 T cell receptor beta chains presented below share a single source sample, sequenced in a study of response to subunit inactivated influenza vaccine. In TCRdb, the RT-PCR reads were re-called with MiXCR into one record per CDR3 protein. The repertoire consists of 650,000 to 700,000 distinct CDR3 sequences, with 15% to 19% occurring once and the leading ten covering 9.5% to 13%. The sequencing here drew on PBMCs from blood, taken 12 days after vaccination. The receptors shown here come from a man aged 45 to 65 who received an inactivated influenza vaccine.

The J gene is TRBJ2-7, the V gene TRBV4-1, with 10 bases fitting TRBD2. This CDR3 region has 18 residues. The ends lost 0 bases at V and 9 bases at J; junction bases unmatched: 17. CDR1 is MGHRA, CDR2 YSYEKL, per germline. CDR3 nucleotides: TGCGCCAGCAGCCAAGATGGGGGGCTAGCGGGGGCCCTTGAGCGGCAGTACTTC. Translated, it gives CASSQDGGLAGALERQYF.

This clonotype turned up a few times. The chain employs TRBV5-1 and TRBJ2-1; 9 bases line up with TRBD2. The ends lost 2 bases at V and 4 bases at J; junction bases unmatched: 7. The CDR3 is made up of 16 amino acids. Per germline, CDR1 SGHRS and CDR2 YFSETQ. The CDR3 DNA reads as TGCGCCAGCAGCTTCGCGGGAGGGCCCGTATACAATGAGCAGTTCTTC. Translation: CASSFAGGPVYNEQFF.

The rearrangement links TRBV5-1 to TRBJ2-2; 9 nucleotides align to TRBD1. Germline-derived CDR1 and CDR2 are SGHRS and YFSETQ. V lost 4 bases, J lost 3 bases, and 10 bases stayed unmatched. The length of the CDR3 is 17 residues. CDR3 DNA: TGCGCCAGCAGCCACGGACCGGGACAGGGTGACACCGGGGAGCTGTTTTTT. Amino acids: CASSHGPGQGDTGELFF.

V and J are TRBV20-1 and TRBJ2-7; 7 nucleotides agree with TRBD1. This CDR3 is built from 14 residues. The V and J ends lost 4 bases and 5 bases, in that order; junction bases with no gene match: 11. Germline V gene sequence: CDR1 DFQATT, CDR2 SNEGSKA (reference sequence). In DNA form, the CDR3 reads TGCAGTGCTAATCCGACAGGGAATCTCGACGAGCAGTACTTC. This encodes CSANPTGNLDEQYF.

The rearrangement uses TRBV2 and TRBJ2-7, with 7 positions matching TRBD1. Trimming removed 4 bases from V and 3 bases from J; junction bases left unmatched: 9. CDR1 and CDR2 from the germline V gene are SNHLY and FYNNEI. This CDR3 has 15 residues. The chain's CDR3 is CASSGTGEKDYEQYF. In nucleotides, the CDR3 is TGTGCCAGCAGTGGTACAGGGGAAAAGGACTACGAGCAGTACTTC.

This sequence joins TRBV30 and TRBJ1-1; D remains unclear. Germline V lookup: CDR1 GTSNPN, CDR2 SVGIG (reference sequence). Trimming pared 3 bases from V and 1 base from J, leaving 3 bases between. This CDR3 contains 11 residues. CDR3 sequence reads: CAWRSNTEAFF. DNA for the CDR3: TGTGCCTGGAGGTCGAACACTGAAGCTTTCTTT.

This clonotype turned up a few times. The chain uses TRBV18 and TRBJ2-5; D gene ambiguous. CDR3 length equals 15 residues. V was cut by 0 bases and J by 4 bases, with 12 bases left in between. From germline, CDR1 is KGHSH and CDR2 LQKENI. Written as DNA, the CDR3 is TGTGCCAGCTCACCACCGGAACAGTACGGAGAGACCCAGTACTTC. It is translated as CASSPPEQYGETQYF.

This clonotype appeared a few times. The V and J genes are TRBV5-1 and TRBJ1-2; D possibly corresponds to TRBD1 (6 bases). With 0 bases removed from V and 0 bases from J, the gap between germline ends came to 9 bases. The CDR3 totals 15 residues. The germline V gene encodes CDR1 SGHRS and CDR2 YFSETQ. The CDR3 DNA reads as TGCGCCAGCAGCTTGGACAGGGACACTAACTATGGCTACACCTTC. Protein sequence: CASSLDRDTNYGYTF.

This clonotype was counted between two and nine times. The chain joins TRBV7-8 to TRBJ2-6; D perhaps matches TRBD2 (6 bases). The CDR3 sequence is 17 residues long. The V gene lost 7 bases and the J gene lost 1 base, with 17 bases spanning the gap. Germline CDR1 SGHVS, CDR2 FQNEAQ. CDR3 amino acids: CASTLGGLTSGANVLTF. The CDR3 coding sequence is TGTGCCAGCACCTTGGGGGGACTTACTTCTGGGGCCAACGTCCTGACTTTC.

In regard to this clonotype: The junction departs from germline at one end; a sequencing error may be responsible. The chain uses TRBV20-1 and TRBJ2-5; 10 positions agree with TRBD1. There are 15 residues in the CDR3. The germline gives CDR1 DFQATT, CDR2 SNEGSKA (reference sequence). As DNA, the CDR3 is TGCAGTGCAAACCGGGACAGGGGACACCAAGAGACCCACTACTTC. As protein: CSANRDRGHQETHYF.

This clonotype came up a few times. The rearrangement links TRBV6-5 to TRBJ2-7; TRBD2 is a possible D gene (7 bases). The ends were cut back, 0 bases at V and 3 bases at J, with 15 bases in the middle. The CDR3 length is 16 residues. Germline assignment: CDR1 MNHEY and CDR2 SVGAGI. The CDR3 DNA is TGTGCCAGCAGTTACTCTGGGGGGGGCCCCCGCTACGAGCAGTACTTC. This translates into CASSYSGGGPRYEQYF.

The V and J genes are TRBV4-1 and TRBJ2-7, with no clear D. V lost 0 bases to trimming and J lost 7 bases, with 13 bases between them. This CDR3 contains 14 residues. The germline gives CDR1 MGHRA, CDR2 YSYEKL. The CDR3 sequence: CASSQESRSREQYF. CDR3 in DNA: TGCGCCAGCAGCCAAGAGTCGAGGTCGAGGGAGCAGTACTTC.

This clonotype appeared a few times. V and J are TRBV5-4 and TRBJ1-2, with D unresolved. Germline assignment: CDR1 SGHNT and CDR2 YYREEE (reference sequence). This CDR3 is built from 14 residues. V lost 4 bases and J lost 0, with 10 bases in between. The chain's CDR3 is CASSHPLTNYGYTF. In DNA, the CDR3 is TGTGCCAGCAGCCACCCCCTTACTAACTATGGCTACACCTTC.

This clonotype was observed a handful of times. The chain uses TRBV5-6 and TRBJ2-3; TRBD2 aligns across 9 bases. The length of the CDR3 is 16 residues. CDR1 is SGHDT, CDR2 YYEEEE, per germline. V trimming: 0 bases; J trimming: 4 bases; junction bases outside the gene matches: 6. The CDR3 reads CASSLGLAGSPDTQYF. The CDR3, as DNA: TGTGCCAGCAGCTTGGGGCTAGCGGGGTCCCCAGATACGCAGTATTTT.

Only a few counts were recorded for this clonotype. The gene calls are TRBV4-3 and TRBJ2-1; 8 bases are shared with TRBD2. Losses at the gene ends were 3 bases for V and 2 bases for J; bases not matched to a gene: 3. CDR1 is LGHNA and CDR2 is YSLEER in the germline V gene. The CDR3 length is 15 residues. CDR3 region: CASSQRGVTYNEQFF. CDR3 nucleotide sequence: TGCGCCAGCAGCCAGCGGGGGGTCACCTACAATGAGCAGTTCTTC.

The rearrangement joins TRBV20-1 to TRBJ2-7, with 11 bases matching TRBD2. V was pared by 6 bases and J by 7 bases, with 14 bases of the junction left unmatched. CDR3 length equals 15 residues. Germline V gene data show CDR1 as DFQATT and CDR2 as SNEGSKA (reference sequence). Here the CDR3 reads CSATGPLAGGQEQYF. The CDR3 bases are TGCAGTGCAACGGGTCCCTTAGCGGGAGGGCAAGAGCAGTACTTC.

This sequence joins TRBV25-1 and TRBJ2-7; the D gene is possibly TRBD1 (6 bases). This CDR3 has 14 amino acids. Germline assignment: CDR1 MGHDK and CDR2 SYGVNS. Trimming stripped 7 bases from V and 3 bases from J, with 16 bases between. CDR3 in amino acids: CASNRDMLGYEQYF. The CDR3 DNA follows: TGTGCCAGCAACAGGGATATGCTCGGCTACGAGCAGTACTTC.

The chain joins TRBV7-9 to TRBJ1-1; a weak D match, TRBD1 (6 bases). V was pared by 5 bases and J by 1 base, with 14 bases between. The CDR3 loop spans 15 amino acids. Germline CDR1 SEHNR, CDR2 FQNEAQ (reference sequence). The CDR3 DNA reads TGTGCCAGCAGCCCCGACAGGTTAAAGAACACTGAAGCTTTCTTT. Translated: CASSPDRLKNTEAFF.

V usage is TRBV20-1 and J usage is TRBJ1-5, with D possibly matching TRBD1 (6 bases). Germline V gives CDR1 DFQATT, CDR2 SNEGSKA (reference sequence). V lost 2 bases, J lost 4 bases, and 21 bases lay in between. This CDR3 is built from 17 residues. The CDR3 spells CSARKRKDQQGNQPQHF. CDR3 nucleotide sequence: TGCAGTGCTAGAAAGAGAAAAGATCAACAGGGAAATCAGCCCCAGCATTTT.

The V and J genes are TRBV5-5 and TRBJ2-3, with 7 bases matching TRBD2. Germline V gene lookup returns CDR1 SGHKS and CDR2 YYEKEE (reference sequence). The trim removed 7 bases at V and 4 bases at J, leaving 9 bases unmatched. The CDR3 has 14 residues. Here the CDR3 reads CASGMGGVSDTQYF. The CDR3 DNA reads as TGTGCCAGCGGGATGGGGGGGGTGTCAGATACGCAGTATTTT.

This chain connects TRBV7-3 to TRBJ2-1; D ambiguous. The CDR3 consists of 13 residues. Trimming left V 5 bases short and J 8 bases short, with 13 bases between. The germline CDR1 and CDR2 sequences are SGHTA and FQGTGA. The CDR3 coding sequence is TGTGCCAGCAGCGACAAATCGGATCATGAGCAGTTCTTC. Protein product: CASSDKSDHEQFF.

This clonotype turned up a few times. V and J are TRBV20-1 and TRBJ2-1; a possible D gene is TRBD2 (7 bases). This CDR3 spans 14 amino acids. Germline-derived CDR1 and CDR2 are DFQATT and SNEGSKA (reference sequence). V lost 6 bases and J 5 bases, leaving 17 bases between the germline ends. CDR3 loop: CSARAGAMNNEQFF. The CDR3 DNA reads TGCAGTGCGAGGGCGGGGGCAATGAACAATGAGCAGTTCTTC.